These T cell receptor beta chains were read from a single sample in a study of blood T cell repertoires in COVID-19. Measured with immunoSEQ multiplex PCR; TCRdb has only the in-frame clones, and not every one. The table has approximately 110,000 clones, roughly 92% seen once. Material for sequencing was peripheral blood. These receptors were obtained from a man aged 45-65 years with COVID-19, enrolled during active disease. The CDR3 runs from the conserved cysteine through the conserved F or W. The order of the fields is D gene, J gene, V gene, clone size, CDR3 protein, CDR3 DNA. D genes are given only for firm matches. Expanded clones are given a class, and other clones once, few, many or no size at all.

>TRBD1|TRBJ2-5|TRBV7-3|NA
CASSPDRWRTQYF
TGTGCCAGCAGCCCGGACAGGTGGCGCACCCAGTACTTC
>NA|TRBJ1-2|TRBV6-1|once
CASSEANSFYGYTF
TGTGCCAGCAGTGAAGCCAATAGCTTCTATGGCTACACCTTC
>TRBD2|TRBJ2-3|TRBV5-1|NA
CASSLAPGLGTDTQYF
TGCGCCAGCAGCTTGGCGCCGGGACTAGGCACAGATACGCAGTATTTT
>NA|TRBJ1-3|TRBV11-3|NA
CASNRSGEAGNTIYF
TGTGCCAGCAACCGCTCGGGGGAGGCTGGAAACACCATATATTTT
>NA|TRBJ2-1|TRBV24-1|NA
CATSDLGGRSYNEQFF
TGTGCCACCAGTGATTTAGGGGGACGGTCCTACAATGAGCAGTTCTTC
>NA|TRBJ2-5|TRBV5-8|NA
CASSSRVETQYF
TGTGCCAGCAGCTCCAGGGTTGAGACCCAGTACTTC
>NA|TRBJ1-1|TRBV4-3|NA
CASSRAKGNRGTEAFF
TGCGCCAGCAGCCGGGCTAAGGGGAATCGCGGCACTGAAGCTTTCTTT
>TRBD1|TRBJ2-3|TRBV30|NA
CAWSAGLAATGAQYF
TGTGCCTGGAGTGCAGGGCTGGCCGCTACAGGGGCGCAGTATTTT
>NA|TRBJ2-7|TRBV27|NA
CATKRYGSSSYEQYF
TGTGCCACCAAAAGGTACGGGAGTAGCTCCTACGAGCAGTACTTC
>NA|TRBJ2-7|TRBV5-6|NA
CASSLGLALDEQYF
TGTGCCAGCAGCTTGGGTCTAGCGCTGGACGAGCAGTACTTC
>NA|TRBJ2-2|TRBV10-3|NA
CAIGISSGELFF
TGTGCCATCGGCATTAGCTCCGGGGAGCTGTTTTTT
>NA|TRBJ1-1|TRBV5-4|NA
CASSLDPLSYTEAFF
TGTGCCAGCAGCTTGGACCCTCTTAGCTACACTGAAGCTTTCTTT
>TRBD2|TRBJ2-1|TRBV19|once
CASSIGSGRGSEQFF
TGTGCCAGTAGTATTGGTAGCGGGAGGGGTAGTGAGCAGTTCTTC
>NA|TRBJ2-7|TRBV30|NA
CAWSGVGSYEQYF
TGTGCCTGGAGTGGAGTAGGGAGCTACGAGCAGTACTTC
>TRBD1|TRBJ2-6|TRBV2|once
CASSATGFAPVSGANVLTF
TGTGCCAGCAGTGCGACAGGGTTTGCGCCCGTCTCTGGGGCCAACGTCCTGACTTTC
>NA|TRBJ1-5|TRBV19|NA
CASSDTSYSNQPQHF
TGTGCCAGTAGTGACACATCTTATAGCAATCAGCCCCAGCATTTT
>TRBD2|TRBJ2-1|TRBV2|NA
CASSVVAGAYNEQFF
TGTGCCAGCAGTGTGGTAGCGGGAGCCTACAATGAGCAGTTCTTC
>TRBD1|TRBJ2-7|TRBV4-1|NA
CAAGTGLNEQYF
TGCGCCGCCGGGACAGGGCTAAACGAGCAGTACTTC
>NA|TRBJ2-3|TRBV7-3|once
CASSSTGSLMDTQYF
TGTGCCAGCAGCTCTACAGGGTCTCTTATGGATACGCAGTATTTT
>TRBD2|TRBJ2-1|TRBV10-3|NA
CAISELAGGPGSQTPQFF
TGTGCCATCAGTGAATTAGCGGGAGGGCCCGGGTCCCAGACCCCCCAGTTCTTC
>NA|TRBJ1-5|TRBV24-1|NA
CATSETDYQPQHF
TGTGCCACCAGTGAAACAGATTATCAGCCCCAGCATTTT
>NA|TRBJ2-2|TRBV7-2|NA
CATKFKGLGSVVTGELFF
TGTGCCACCAAGTTTAAGGGACTTGGGAGCGTTGTTACCGGGGAGCTGTTTTTT
>NA|TRBJ2-2|TRBV9|NA
CASSGNAVLNTGELFF
TGTGCCAGCAGCGGCAATGCGGTACTGAACACCGGGGAGCTGTTTTTT
>NA|TRBJ1-1|TRBV5-4|NA
CASSLEQANTEAFF
TGTGCCAGCAGCTTGGAACAGGCGAACACTGAAGCTTTCTTT
>NA|TRBJ1-1|TRBV7-8|NA
CASSLITGTEAFF
TGTGCCAGCAGCTTAATTACGGGCACTGAAGCTTTCTTT
>NA|TRBJ2-7|TRBV9|NA
CASSEGGQHSYEQYF
TGTGCCAGCAGCGAAGGGGGACAACACTCCTACGAGCAGTACTTC
>TRBD2|TRBJ2-1|TRBV27|NA
CASSISGSSYNEQFF
TGTGCCAGCAGTATTAGCGGGAGCTCCTACAATGAGCAGTTCTTC
>NA|TRBJ2-2|TRBV7-6|NA
CASSFGQTNTGELFF
TGTGCCAGCAGCTTCGGACAGACGAACACCGGGGAGCTGTTTTTT
>TRBD1|TRBJ2-3|TRBV6-2/TRBV6-3|NA
CASSYNRGISDTQYF
TGTGCCAGCAGTTACAACAGGGGGATCTCAGATACGCAGTATTTT